This T cell receptor (beta chain) was identified during a study of chemoradiotherapy in HPV16-positive cancers. In the study overall: Candidate HPV-specific T-cell clones and common TCR motifs came from functional assays in a couple of HPV16-positive patients. Study-level points and caveats: The functional HPV-specific definition rests on just two HPV16-positive patients.

Repeated repertoire sampling spanned the course of chemoradiotherapy. Remarks on this clone: Its target is not known. Other DNA sequences from this sample encode an identical CDR3 as well.

Here immunoSEQ multiplex PCR was the method, and the copy in TCRdb shows in-frame clones only, minus some. The top ten clones hold 3.5% of a sample with about 8,600 clones, roughly nine tenths of them seen once. This CDR3 contains 11 residues. Germline V gene sequence: CDR1 MDHEN, CDR2 SYDVKM. Trimming took 2 bases from V and 8 from J, leaving 3 bases between them. The gene calls are TRBV28 and TRBJ1-4; D ambiguous. This specimen consisted of blood, obtained from a patient who underwent chemoradiotherapy. The TCR originated in a human donor with HPV-associated anogenital cancer. The CDR3 loop reads CASSLREKLFF. DNA of the CDR3: TGTGCCAGCAGTTTAAGGGAAAAACTGTTTTTT.